The 21 T cell receptor beta chains below all came from one sample that was sequenced in a study of blood T cell repertoires in COVID-19 (dated by TCRdb to 2018 to 2020). Libraries came from the immunoSEQ multiplex PCR assay. TCRdb took this table from immuneACCESS and kept in-frame rearrangements with V and J called. Such tables lack part of the clones; where checked against another copy, unresolved V genes explain under half of the gap, and the rest is unexplained. The sample has about 160,000 clones on record, over 85% of them singletons. Approximately 4.6% of the sample comes from the top ten. Sequencing was performed on peripheral blood. The receptors were sampled from a woman aged 45-59 years with acute or convalescent COVID-19.

V gene TRBV4-3 combines with J gene TRBJ2-7, with D perhaps matching TRBD2 (6 bases). Germline V CDR1 and CDR2: LGHNA, YSLEER. Trimming pared 0 bases from V and 3 bases from J, leaving 6 bases between. CDR3 length: 13 residues. CDR3 coding DNA: TGCGCCAGCAGCCAAGATAGCGGCTACGAGCAGTACTTC. It codes for CASSQDSGYEQYF.

This sequence joins TRBV4-3 and TRBJ2-7; 7 positions match TRBD2. The length of the CDR3 is 14 residues. Germline V gene lookup returns CDR1 LGHNA and CDR2 YSLEER. V was clipped by 1 base and J by 4 bases; unmatched bases: 4. The CDR3 DNA follows: TGCGCCAGCAGCCAAGGGTGGGGGGGGTACGAGCAGTACTTC. Protein product: CASSQGWGGYEQYF.

The rearrangement joins TRBV7-9 to TRBJ2-5; TRBD1 matches 9 bases. Trimming removed 5 bases from V and 4 bases from J; junction bases left unmatched: 8. Looked up from germline, CDR1 is SEHNR and CDR2 is FQNEAQ (reference sequence). The CDR3 runs to 15 residues. The CDR3 sequence is CASSLGTGSRETQYF. The CDR3 DNA is TGTGCCAGCAGCCTCGGGACAGGGTCGCGAGAGACCCAGTACTTC.

V is TRBV19 and J is TRBJ2-2; TRBD1 aligns across 7 bases. The CDR3 sequence is 15 residues long. The V gene end was trimmed by 4 bases and the J gene end by 0 bases; junction bases not matched to a gene: 2. CDR1 and CDR2 from the germline V gene are LNHDA and SQIVND (reference sequence). In nucleotides, the CDR3 is TGTGCCAGTAGTAAAGGGACAGCGAACACCGGGGAGCTGTTTTTT. Protein sequence: CASSKGTANTGELFF.

The chain links TRBV19 to TRBJ1-5; TRBD1 matches at 9 bases. The CDR3 runs 17 residues. V was pared by 5 bases and J by 2 bases, with 10 bases of the junction left unmatched. Germline-derived CDR1 and CDR2 are LNHDA and SQIVND (reference sequence). CDR3 loop: CASSLATGGGGNQPQHF. The CDR3 bases are TGTGCCAGTAGTTTGGCTACAGGGGGCGGCGGCAATCAGCCCCAGCATTTT. The full variable domain, with the rest looked up from reference TRBV19 and TRBJ1-5, is DGGITQSPKYLFRKEGQNVTLSCEQNLNHDAMYWYRQDPGQGLRLIYYSQIVNDFQKGDIAEGYSVSREKKESFPLTVTSAQKNPTAFYLCASSLATGGGGNQPQHFGDGTRLSIL.

This sequence joins TRBV5-6 and TRBJ2-7; D gene unclear. There are 14 residues in the CDR3. Germline CDR1 SGHDT, CDR2 YYEEEE. Deletions cut 1 base from V and 0 bases from J, with 8 bases between. The CDR3, as DNA: TGTGCCAGCAGCTTGATCGCAGACTCCTACGAGCAGTACTTC. Encoded protein: CASSLIADSYEQYF.

The rearrangement links TRBV5-1 to TRBJ1-2; D remains unclear. The CDR3 consists of 14 residues. Looked up from germline, CDR1 is SGHRS and CDR2 is YFSETQ. V gave up 0 bases and J gave up 8 bases, with 14 bases separating them. This CDR3 is CASSLDYEGNGYTF. The CDR3 nucleotides read TGCGCCAGCAGCTTGGATTATGAGGGTAACGGCTACACCTTC.

The V call is TRBV6-5, the J call TRBJ1-2; D gene ambiguous. V lost 3 bases, J lost 5 bases, and 10 bases lay in between. CDR1 and CDR2 from the germline V gene are MNHEY and SVGAGI. The CDR3 extends over 13 amino acids. CDR3 amino acids: CASSYRVNYGYTF. CDR3 coding DNA: TGTGCCAGCAGTTATCGGGTCAATTATGGCTACACCTTC.

The chain links TRBV7-9 to TRBJ1-2; 7 positions agree with TRBD1. This CDR3 has 14 residues. V lost 5 bases, J lost 5 bases, and 8 bases stayed unmatched. In germline, CDR1 is SEHNR, CDR2 FQNEAQ (reference sequence). Written as DNA, the CDR3 is TGTGCCAGCAGCCGGGACAGAAACGCTTATGGCTACACCTTC. It encodes CASSRDRNAYGYTF.

The V and J genes are TRBV2 and TRBJ1-2; TRBD1 aligns across 9 bases. V trimming: 1 base; J trimming: 13 bases; junction bases outside the gene matches: 4. The CDR3 sequence is 12 residues long. Germline V gives CDR1 SNHLY, CDR2 FYNNEI. CDR3 coding DNA: TGTGCCAGCAGTGAAGGGACAGGGGTTCGCACCTTC. Amino acids: CASSEGTGVRTF.

This chain joins TRBV27 and TRBJ2-5; 7 nucleotides agree with TRBD1. Per the germline V gene, CDR1 is MNHEY and CDR2 is SMNVEV (reference sequence). The CDR3 is 15 amino acids. Trimming took 3 bases from V and 3 from J; bases not matched to a gene: 7. Written as DNA, the CDR3 is TGTGCCAGCAGTTTCCGGGACAGAGGTGAAGAGACCCAGTACTTC. This encodes CASSFRDRGEETQYF.

The rearrangement joins TRBV19 to TRBJ2-2; D call uncertain. Germline CDR1 LNHDA, CDR2 SQIVND (reference sequence). CDR3 length equals 15 residues. Trimming removed 2 bases at V and 0 bases at J, with 7 bases between. The CDR3 bases are TGTGCCAGTAGTATAAGCTTCGCGAACACCGGGGAGCTGTTTTTT. Its translation: CASSISFANTGELFF.

This clone has just one count. This chain joins TRBV20-1 and TRBJ2-3, with D maybe TRBD2 (7 bases). The CDR3 contains 11 residues. CDR1 and CDR2 from the germline V gene are DFQATT and SNEGSKA (reference sequence). Trimming shortened V by 6 bases and J by 11 bases, and 15 bases separated the two germline ends. The chain's CDR3 is CSAQGGGLQYF. In DNA form, the CDR3 reads TGCAGTGCCCAGGGAGGGGGGTTGCAGTATTTT.

The chain uses TRBV28 and TRBJ2-5; TRBD2 agrees at 9 bases. The CDR3 totals 15 residues. Germline V CDR1 and CDR2: MDHEN, SYDVKM. V trimming: 7 bases; J trimming: 5 bases; junction bases outside the gene matches: 11. Written as DNA, the CDR3 is TGTGCCAGCACAACCCGGCTAGCGGGAACGGAGACCCAGTACTTC. The encoded protein is CASTTRLAGTETQYF.

V is TRBV10-3 and J is TRBJ1-5; TRBD1 might be the D (5 bases). Trimming shortened V by 2 bases and J by 5 bases, and 7 bases separated the two germline ends. The germline gives CDR1 ENHRY, CDR2 SYGVKD. The CDR3 totals 13 residues. The CDR3 region is CAISEGTDQPQHF. The CDR3 nucleotides read TGTGCCATCAGTGAGGGGACTGATCAGCCCCAGCATTTT.

The J gene is TRBJ2-5, the V gene TRBV5-4; the match to TRBD2 covers 12 bases. V lost 4 bases, J lost 4 bases, and 5 bases stayed unmatched. The germline V gene encodes CDR1 SGHNT and CDR2 YYREEE (reference sequence). CDR3 length equals 15 residues. CDR3 DNA: TGTGCCAGCAGCCCTAGCGGGGGGGGAGGAGAGACCCAGTACTTC. Translated: CASSPSGGGGETQYF.

The V gene is TRBV6-5, the J gene TRBJ1-1; D gene ambiguous. This CDR3 contains 16 residues. The ends were cut back, 0 bases at V and 1 base at J, with 12 bases in the middle. From germline, CDR1 is MNHEY and CDR2 SVGAGI. The CDR3 bases are TGTGCCAGCAGTTACTCGGGAGAGGGTAGGAACACTGAAGCTTTCTTT. Its protein product is CASSYSGEGRNTEAFF.

The chain combines TRBV7-8 with TRBJ1-6; D is unresolved. There are 9 residues in the CDR3. V gave up 7 bases and J gave up 14 bases, with 6 bases separating them. From germline, CDR1 is SGHVS and CDR2 FQNEAQ. The CDR3: CASTPSLHF. The DNA for the CDR3 is TGTGCCAGCACCCCGTCCCTCCACTTT.

This chain connects TRBV19 to TRBJ2-1, with 13 positions matching TRBD2. V lost 4 bases, J lost 7 bases, and 10 bases stayed unmatched. The germline CDR1 and CDR2 sequences are LNHDA and SQIVND (reference sequence). This CDR3 has 17 residues. The CDR3 region is CASSRTSGRAIRNEQFF. The CDR3 DNA reads as TGTGCCAGTAGTAGAACTAGCGGGAGGGCCATAAGGAATGAGCAGTTCTTC.

The chain has TRBV30 and TRBJ1-3; a weak D match, TRBD1 (5 bases). This CDR3 has 12 amino acids. The germline V and J ends were trimmed by 7 bases and 9 bases, with 16 bases remaining between them. The germline V gene has CDR1 GTSNPN and CDR2 SVGIG (reference sequence). CDR3 protein: CALEGPEGTIYF. CDR3 DNA sequence: TGTGCCTTGGAGGGACCTGAAGGCACCATATATTTT.

V gene TRBV5-1 combines with J gene TRBJ2-7; no reliable D call. The CDR3 extends over 15 amino acids. The V end was cut by 0 bases, the J end by 7 bases, with 17 bases between. The germline V gene encodes CDR1 SGHRS and CDR2 YFSETQ. CDR3 nucleotides: TGCGCCAGCAGCTTGGAGGCAGGAAACGTGCTGGAGCAGTACTTC. Its protein is CASSLEAGNVLEQYF.